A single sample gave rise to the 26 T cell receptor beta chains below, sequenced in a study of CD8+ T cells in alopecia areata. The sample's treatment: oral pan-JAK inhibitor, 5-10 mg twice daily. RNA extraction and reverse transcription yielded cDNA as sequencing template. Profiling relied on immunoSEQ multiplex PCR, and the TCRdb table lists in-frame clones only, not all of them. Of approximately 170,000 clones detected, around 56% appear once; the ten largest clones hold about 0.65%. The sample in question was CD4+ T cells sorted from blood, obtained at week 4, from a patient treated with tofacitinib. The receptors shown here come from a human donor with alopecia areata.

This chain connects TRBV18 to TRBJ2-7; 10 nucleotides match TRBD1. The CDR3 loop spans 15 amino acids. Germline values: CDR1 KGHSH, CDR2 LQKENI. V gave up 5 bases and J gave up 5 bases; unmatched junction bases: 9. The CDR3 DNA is TGTGCCAGCTCATCCCGGGACAGGGGACTCCACGAGCAGTACTTC. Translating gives CASSSRDRGLHEQYF.

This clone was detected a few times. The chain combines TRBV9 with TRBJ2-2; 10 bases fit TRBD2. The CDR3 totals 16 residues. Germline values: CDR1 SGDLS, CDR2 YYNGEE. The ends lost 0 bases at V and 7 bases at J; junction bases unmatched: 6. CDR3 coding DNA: TGTGCCAGCAGCGTAGCTCCAGCGGGAGGGATCGGGGAGCTGTTTTTT. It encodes CASSVAPAGGIGELFF.

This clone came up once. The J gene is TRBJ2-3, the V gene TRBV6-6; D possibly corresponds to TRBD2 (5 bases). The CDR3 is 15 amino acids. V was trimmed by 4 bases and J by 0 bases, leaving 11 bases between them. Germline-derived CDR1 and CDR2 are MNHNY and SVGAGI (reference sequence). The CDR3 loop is CASSSGTGSTDTQYF. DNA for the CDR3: TGTGCCAGCAGTTCGGGAACGGGGAGCACAGATACGCAGTATTTT.

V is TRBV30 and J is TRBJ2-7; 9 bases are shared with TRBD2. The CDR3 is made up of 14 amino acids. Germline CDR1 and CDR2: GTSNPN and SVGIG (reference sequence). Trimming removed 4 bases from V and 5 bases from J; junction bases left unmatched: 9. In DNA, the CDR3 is TGTGCCTGGACCACAACTAGCGGGTCTAACGAGCAGTACTTC. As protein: CAWTTTSGSNEQYF.

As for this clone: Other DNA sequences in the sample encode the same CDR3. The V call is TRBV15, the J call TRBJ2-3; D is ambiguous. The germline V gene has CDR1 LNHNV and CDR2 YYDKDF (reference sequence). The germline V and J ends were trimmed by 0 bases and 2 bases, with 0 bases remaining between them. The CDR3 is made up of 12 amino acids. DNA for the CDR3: TGTGCCACCAGCAGAGACACAGATACGCAGTATTTT. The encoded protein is CATSRDTDTQYF.

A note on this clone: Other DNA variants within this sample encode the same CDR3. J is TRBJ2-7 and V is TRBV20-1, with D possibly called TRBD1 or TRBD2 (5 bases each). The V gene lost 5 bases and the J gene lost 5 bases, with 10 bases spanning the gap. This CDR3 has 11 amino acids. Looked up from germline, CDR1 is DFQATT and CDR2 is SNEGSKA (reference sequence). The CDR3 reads CSAARGHEQYF. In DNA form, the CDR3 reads TGCAGTGCTGCCCGGGGACACGAGCAGTACTTC.

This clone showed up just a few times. CDR3 residues: CAISEWNRGLAGEQFF. As DNA, the CDR3 is TGTGCCATCAGTGAGTGGAACAGGGGGCTGGCGGGAGAGCAGTTCTTC. The chain combines TRBV10-3 with TRBJ2-1; 9 nucleotides align to TRBD1. The CDR3 loop spans 16 amino acids. J was trimmed by 10 bases and V by 1 base; bases with no gene match: 11. In germline, CDR1 is ENHRY, CDR2 SYGVKD.

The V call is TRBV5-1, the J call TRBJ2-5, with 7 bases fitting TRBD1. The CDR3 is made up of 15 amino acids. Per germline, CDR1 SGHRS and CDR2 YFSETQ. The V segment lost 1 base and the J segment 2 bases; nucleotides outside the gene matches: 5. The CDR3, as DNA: TGCGCCAGCAGCTTGTACAACAGGGGTCAAGAGACCCAGTACTTC. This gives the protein CASSLYNRGQETQYF. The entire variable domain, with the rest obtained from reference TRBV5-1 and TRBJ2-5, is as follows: KAGVTQTPRYLIKTRGQQVTLSCSPISGHRSVSWYQQTPGQGLQFLFEYFSETQRNKGNFPGRFSGRQFSNSRSEMNVSTLELGDSALYLCASSLYNRGQETQYFGPGTRLLVL.

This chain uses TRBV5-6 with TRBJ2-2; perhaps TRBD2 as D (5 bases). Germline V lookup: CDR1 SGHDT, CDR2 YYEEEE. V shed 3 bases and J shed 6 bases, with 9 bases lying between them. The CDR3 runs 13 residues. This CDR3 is CASSWTRAGELFF. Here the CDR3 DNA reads TGTGCCAGCAGCTGGACGCGGGCCGGGGAGCTGTTTTTT.

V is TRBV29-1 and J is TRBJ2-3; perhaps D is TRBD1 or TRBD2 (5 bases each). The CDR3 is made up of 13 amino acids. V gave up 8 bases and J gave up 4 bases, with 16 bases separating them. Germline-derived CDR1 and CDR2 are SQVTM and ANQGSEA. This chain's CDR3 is CSFDWGFADTQYF. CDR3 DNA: TGCAGCTTCGACTGGGGGTTCGCAGATACGCAGTATTTT.

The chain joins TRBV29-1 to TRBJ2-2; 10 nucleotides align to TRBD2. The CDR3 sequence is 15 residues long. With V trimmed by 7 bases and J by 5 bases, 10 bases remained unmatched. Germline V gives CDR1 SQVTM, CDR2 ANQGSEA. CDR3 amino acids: CSGLSPSGRTGELFF. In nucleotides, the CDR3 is TGCAGCGGCCTGTCCCCTAGCGGGAGAACCGGGGAGCTGTTTTTT.

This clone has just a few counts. The CDR3 DNA reads TGCGCCAGCAGCCTCGAGACTAGCGGGAGGGCCGGAGAGACCCAGTACTTC. Its translation: CASSLETSGRAGETQYF. V gene TRBV5-1 combines with J gene TRBJ2-5; 14 bases are a match to TRBD2. Germline lookup yields CDR1 SGHRS and CDR2 YFSETQ. The ends lost 4 bases at V and 4 bases at J; junction bases unmatched: 9. This CDR3 is built from 17 residues.

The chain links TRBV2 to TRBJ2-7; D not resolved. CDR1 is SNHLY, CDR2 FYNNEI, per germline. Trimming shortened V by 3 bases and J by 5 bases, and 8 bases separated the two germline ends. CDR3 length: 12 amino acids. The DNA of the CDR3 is TGTGCCAGCAGTGAGGGTGGGGACGAGCAGTACTTC. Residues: CASSEGGDEQYF.

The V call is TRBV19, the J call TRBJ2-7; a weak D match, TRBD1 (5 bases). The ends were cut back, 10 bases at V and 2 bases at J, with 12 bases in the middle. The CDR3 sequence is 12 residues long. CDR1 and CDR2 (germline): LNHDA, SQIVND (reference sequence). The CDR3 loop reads CATDSPTYEQYF. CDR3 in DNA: TGTGCCACAGACAGCCCTACCTACGAGCAGTACTTC.

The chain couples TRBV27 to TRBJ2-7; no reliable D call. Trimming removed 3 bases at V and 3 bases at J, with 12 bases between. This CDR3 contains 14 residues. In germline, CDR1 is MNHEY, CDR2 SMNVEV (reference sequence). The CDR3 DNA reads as TGTGCCAGCAGTTTTTCTATGGGGAACTACGAGCAGTACTTC. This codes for CASSFSMGNYEQYF.

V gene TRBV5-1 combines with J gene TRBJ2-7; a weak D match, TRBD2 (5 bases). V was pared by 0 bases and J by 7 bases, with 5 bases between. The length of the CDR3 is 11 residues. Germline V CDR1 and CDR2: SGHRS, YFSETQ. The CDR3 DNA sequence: TGCGCCAGCAGCTTGGGAGGGGAGCAGTACTTC. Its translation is CASSLGGEQYF.

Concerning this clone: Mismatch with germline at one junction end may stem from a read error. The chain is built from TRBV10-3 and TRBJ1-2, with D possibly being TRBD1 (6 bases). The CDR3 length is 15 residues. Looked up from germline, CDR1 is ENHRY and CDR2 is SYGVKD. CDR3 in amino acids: CAISEDDRSAPQRSF. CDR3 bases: TGTGCCATCAGTGAGGACGACAGGTCCGCCCCCCAACGTTCCTTC.

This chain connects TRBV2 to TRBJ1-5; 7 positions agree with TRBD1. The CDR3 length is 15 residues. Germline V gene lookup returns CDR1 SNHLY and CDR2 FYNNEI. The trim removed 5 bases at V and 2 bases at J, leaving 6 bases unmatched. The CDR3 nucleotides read TGTGCCAGCAGTTCTGACAGGGCGCGCAATCAGCCCCAGCATTTT. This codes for CASSSDRARNQPQHF.

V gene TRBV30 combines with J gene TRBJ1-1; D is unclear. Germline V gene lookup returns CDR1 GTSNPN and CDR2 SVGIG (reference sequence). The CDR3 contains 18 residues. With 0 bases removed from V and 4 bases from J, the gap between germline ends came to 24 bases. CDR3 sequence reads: CAWSVRFGSIHWGTEAFF. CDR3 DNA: TGTGCCTGGAGTGTACGTTTCGGAAGCATCCACTGGGGCACTGAAGCTTTCTTT.

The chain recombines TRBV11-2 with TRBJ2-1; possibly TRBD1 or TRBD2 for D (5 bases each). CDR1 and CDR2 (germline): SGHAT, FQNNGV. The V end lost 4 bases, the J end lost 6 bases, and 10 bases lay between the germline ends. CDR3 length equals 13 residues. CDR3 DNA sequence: TGTGCCAGCAGCTCAGGGACCACCAATGAGCAGTTCTTC. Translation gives CASSSGTTNEQFF.

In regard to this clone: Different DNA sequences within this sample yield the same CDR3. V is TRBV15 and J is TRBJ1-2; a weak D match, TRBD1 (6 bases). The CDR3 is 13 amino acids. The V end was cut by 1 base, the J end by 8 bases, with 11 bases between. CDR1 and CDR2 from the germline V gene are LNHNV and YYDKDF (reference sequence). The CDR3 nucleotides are TGTGCCACCAGCAGAGGGCCAGGGGAAGGCTACACCTTC. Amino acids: CATSRGPGEGYTF.

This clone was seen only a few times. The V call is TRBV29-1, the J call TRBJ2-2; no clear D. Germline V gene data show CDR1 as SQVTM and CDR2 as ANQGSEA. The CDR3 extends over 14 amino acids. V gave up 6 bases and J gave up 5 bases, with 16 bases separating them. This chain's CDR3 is CSVGSDRRTGELFF. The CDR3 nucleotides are TGCAGCGTGGGGTCGGACCGACGGACCGGGGAGCTGTTTTTT.

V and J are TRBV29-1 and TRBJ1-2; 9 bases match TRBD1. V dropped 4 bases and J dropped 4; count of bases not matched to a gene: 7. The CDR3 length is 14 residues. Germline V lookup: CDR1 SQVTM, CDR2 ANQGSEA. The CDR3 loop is CSVVGTGSAYGYTF. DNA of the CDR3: TGCAGCGTTGTTGGGACAGGGTCCGCCTATGGCTACACCTTC.

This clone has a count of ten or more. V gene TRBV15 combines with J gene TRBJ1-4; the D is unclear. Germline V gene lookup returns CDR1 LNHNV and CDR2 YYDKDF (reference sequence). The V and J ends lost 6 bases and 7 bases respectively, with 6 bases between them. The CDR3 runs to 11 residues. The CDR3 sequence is CATRAREKLFF. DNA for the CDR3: TGTGCCACCAGGGCCCGTGAAAAACTGTTTTTT.

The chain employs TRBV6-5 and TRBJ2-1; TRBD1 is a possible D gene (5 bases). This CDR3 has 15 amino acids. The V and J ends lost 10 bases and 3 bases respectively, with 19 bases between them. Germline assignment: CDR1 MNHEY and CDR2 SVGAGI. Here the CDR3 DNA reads TGTGCCATCCGGGCTGGCCAGGGCGGCTACAATGAGCAGTTCTTC. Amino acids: CAIRAGQGGYNEQFF.

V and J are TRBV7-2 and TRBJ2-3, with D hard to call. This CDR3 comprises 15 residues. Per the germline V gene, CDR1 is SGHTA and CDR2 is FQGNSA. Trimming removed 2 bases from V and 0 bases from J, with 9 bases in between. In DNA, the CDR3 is TGTGCCAGCAGCTTAACGGGCCATAGCACAGATACGCAGTATTTT. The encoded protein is CASSLTGHSTDTQYF. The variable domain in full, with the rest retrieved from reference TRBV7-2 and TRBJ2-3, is GAGVSQSPSNKVTEKGKDVELRCDPISGHTALYWYRQSLGQGLEFLIYFQGNSAPDKSGLPSDRFSAERTGGSVSTLTIQRTQQEDSAVYLCASSLTGHSTDTQYFGPGTRLTVL.